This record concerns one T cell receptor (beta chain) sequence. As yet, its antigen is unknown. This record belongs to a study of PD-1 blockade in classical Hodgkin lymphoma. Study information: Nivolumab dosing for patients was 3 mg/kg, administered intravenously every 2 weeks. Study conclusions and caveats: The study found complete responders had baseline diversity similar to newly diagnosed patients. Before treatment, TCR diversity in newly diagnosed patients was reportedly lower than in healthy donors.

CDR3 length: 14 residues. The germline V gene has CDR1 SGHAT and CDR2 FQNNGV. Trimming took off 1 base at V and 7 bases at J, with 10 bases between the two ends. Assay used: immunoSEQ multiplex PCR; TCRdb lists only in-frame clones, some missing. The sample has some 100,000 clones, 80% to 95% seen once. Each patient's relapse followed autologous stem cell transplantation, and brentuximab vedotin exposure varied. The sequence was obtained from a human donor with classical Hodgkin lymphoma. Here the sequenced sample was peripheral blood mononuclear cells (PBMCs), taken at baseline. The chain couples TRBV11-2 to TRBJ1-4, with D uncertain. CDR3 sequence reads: CASSLGGLSEKLFF. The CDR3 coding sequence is TGTGCCAGCAGCTTAGGTGGATTGAGTGAAAAACTGTTTTTT.